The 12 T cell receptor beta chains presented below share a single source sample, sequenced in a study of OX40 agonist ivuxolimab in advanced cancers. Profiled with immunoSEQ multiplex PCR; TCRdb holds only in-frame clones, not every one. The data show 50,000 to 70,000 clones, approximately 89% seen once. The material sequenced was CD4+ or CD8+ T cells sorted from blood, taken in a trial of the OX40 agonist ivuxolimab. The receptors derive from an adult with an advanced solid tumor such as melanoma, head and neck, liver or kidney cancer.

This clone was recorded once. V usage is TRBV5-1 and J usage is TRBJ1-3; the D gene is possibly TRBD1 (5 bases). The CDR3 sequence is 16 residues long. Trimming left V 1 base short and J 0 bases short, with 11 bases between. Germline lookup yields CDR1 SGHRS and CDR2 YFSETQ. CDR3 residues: CASSLSGGSSGNTIYF. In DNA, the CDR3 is TGCGCCAGCAGCTTGAGTGGGGGAAGCTCTGGAAACACCATATATTTT.

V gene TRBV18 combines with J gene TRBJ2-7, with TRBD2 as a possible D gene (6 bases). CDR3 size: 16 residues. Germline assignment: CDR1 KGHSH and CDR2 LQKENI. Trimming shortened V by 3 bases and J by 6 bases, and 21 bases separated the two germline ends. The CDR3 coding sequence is TGTGCCAGCTCACCGCGAGAGTCGGGAGCTTTGGGCGAGCAGTACTTC. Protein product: CASSPRESGALGEQYF.

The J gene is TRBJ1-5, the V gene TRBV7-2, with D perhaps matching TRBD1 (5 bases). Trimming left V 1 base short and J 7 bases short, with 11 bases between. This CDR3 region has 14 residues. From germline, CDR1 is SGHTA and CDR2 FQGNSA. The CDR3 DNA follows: TGTGCCAGCAGCTTAGAAGGGGCCCACCAGCCCCAGCATTTT. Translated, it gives CASSLEGAHQPQHF.

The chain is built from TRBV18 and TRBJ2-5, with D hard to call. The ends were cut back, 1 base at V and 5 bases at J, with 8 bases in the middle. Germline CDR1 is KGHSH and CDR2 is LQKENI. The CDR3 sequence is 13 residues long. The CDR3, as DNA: TGTGCCAGCTCACCACGAGCGTACGAGACCCAGTACTTC. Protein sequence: CASSPRAYETQYF.

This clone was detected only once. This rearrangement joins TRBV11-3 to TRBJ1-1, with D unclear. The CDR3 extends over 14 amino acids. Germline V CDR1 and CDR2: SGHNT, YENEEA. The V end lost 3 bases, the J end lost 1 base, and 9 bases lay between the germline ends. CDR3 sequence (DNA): TGTGCCAGCAGCTTTACCGGTCGGAACACTGAAGCTTTCTTT. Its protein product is CASSFTGRNTEAFF.

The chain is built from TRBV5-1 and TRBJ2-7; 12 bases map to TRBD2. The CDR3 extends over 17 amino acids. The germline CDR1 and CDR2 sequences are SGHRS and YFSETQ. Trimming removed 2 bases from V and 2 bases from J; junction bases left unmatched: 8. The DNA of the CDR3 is TGCGCCAGCAGCTTATTGGGGCGGACTAGCGGGACCTACGAGCAGTACTTC. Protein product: CASSLLGRTSGTYEQYF.

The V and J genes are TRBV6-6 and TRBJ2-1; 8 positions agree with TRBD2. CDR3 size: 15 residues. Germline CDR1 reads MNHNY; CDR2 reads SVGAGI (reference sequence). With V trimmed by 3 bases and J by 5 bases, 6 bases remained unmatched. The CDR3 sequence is CASSYSGKGNNEQFF. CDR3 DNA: TGTGCCAGCAGTTATAGCGGGAAGGGGAACAATGAGCAGTTCTTC.

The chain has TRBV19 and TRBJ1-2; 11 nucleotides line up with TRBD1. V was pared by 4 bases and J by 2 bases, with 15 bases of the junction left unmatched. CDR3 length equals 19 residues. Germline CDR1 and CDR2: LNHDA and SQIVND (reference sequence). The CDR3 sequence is CASSTRKDRDRGENYGYTF. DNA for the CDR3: TGTGCCAGTAGTACGAGAAAAGACCGGGACAGGGGGGAAAACTATGGCTACACCTTC.

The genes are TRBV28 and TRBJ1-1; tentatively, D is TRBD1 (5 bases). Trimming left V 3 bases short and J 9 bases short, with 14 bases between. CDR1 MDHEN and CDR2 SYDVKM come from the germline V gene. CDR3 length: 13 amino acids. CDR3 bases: TGTGCCAGCAGTTTTCCAGGGTCGTTCCAAGCTTTCTTT. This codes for CASSFPGSFQAFF.

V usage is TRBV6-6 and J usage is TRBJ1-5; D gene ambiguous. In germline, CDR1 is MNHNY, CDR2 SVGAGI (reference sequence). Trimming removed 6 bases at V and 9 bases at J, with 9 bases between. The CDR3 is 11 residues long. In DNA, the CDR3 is TGTGCCAGCAGAGATTACCCGCCCCAGCATTTT. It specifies CASRDYPPQHF.

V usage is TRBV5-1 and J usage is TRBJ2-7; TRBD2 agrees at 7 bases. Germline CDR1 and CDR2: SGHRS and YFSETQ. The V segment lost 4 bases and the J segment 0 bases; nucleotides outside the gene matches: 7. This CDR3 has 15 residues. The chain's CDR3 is CASSLGTTASYEQYF. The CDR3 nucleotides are TGCGCCAGCAGCCTGGGGACTACTGCCTCCTACGAGCAGTACTTC.

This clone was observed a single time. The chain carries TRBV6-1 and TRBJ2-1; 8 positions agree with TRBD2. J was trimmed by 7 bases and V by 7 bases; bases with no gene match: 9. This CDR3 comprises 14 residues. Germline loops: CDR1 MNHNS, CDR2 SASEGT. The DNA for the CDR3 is TGTGCCAGCACTTTCAGCGGGAGCCCAAATGAGCAGTTCTTC. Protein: CASTFSGSPNEQFF.